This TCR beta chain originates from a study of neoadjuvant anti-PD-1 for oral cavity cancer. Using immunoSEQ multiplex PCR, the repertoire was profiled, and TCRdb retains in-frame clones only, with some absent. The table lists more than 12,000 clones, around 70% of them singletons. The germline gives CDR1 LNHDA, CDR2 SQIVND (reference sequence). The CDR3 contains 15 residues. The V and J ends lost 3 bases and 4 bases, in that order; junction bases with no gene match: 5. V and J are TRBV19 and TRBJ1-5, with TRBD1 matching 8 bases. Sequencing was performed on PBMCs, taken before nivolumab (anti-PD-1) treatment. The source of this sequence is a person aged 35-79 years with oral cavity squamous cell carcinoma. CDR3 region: CASSMGQVFNQPQHF. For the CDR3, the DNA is TGTGCCAGTAGTATGGGACAGGTCTTTAATCAGCCCCAGCATTTT.